This TCR beta chain was retrieved from a study of blood T cell repertoires in COVID-19 (dated by TCRdb to between 2020 and 2021). For the wider study: The collaborator samples originated in the United States, Italy and Spain and spanned the acute and convalescent phases of COVID-19. The material from the prospective study consisted of cDNA or gDNA derived from T cells, B-cell-depleted T cells, or PBMCs. Deeply sampled blood TCRbeta repertoires from subjects exposed to, actively infected with, or recovered from COVID-19 were included in the dataset. The repertoires were made available in a free public database intended to serve as a resource for research on the immune response to SARS-CoV-2. The samples were drawn from the first 160 participants of the ongoing ImmuneRACE study and from 1,254 subjects provided by 6 global collaborators. Nearly every sample came with metadata listing a de-identified subject ID, COVID-19 status, age in years and sex. Where available, HLA class I and class II types were taken from metadata supplied by the sample provider and were not determined by assay-based typing. What the work shows at the level of the full study, not this receptor alone: How much clinical and demographic metadata was included differed by source and by participant, and the metadata was provided uncurated.

The CDR3 sequence holds 14 residues, the cysteine and phenylalanine included. The retained sequence is limited to the CDR3, 42 bases, with the frame set at the first base. The germline V gene encodes CDR1 ENHRY and CDR2 SYGVKD. V is pruned by 10 bases and J by 4 bases, leaving 7 bases of the junction without a gene match. The count of this clone is one. Its cognate antigen has yet to be identified. The record has no base qualities; no much larger clone is one base away. TCRbeta CDR3 regions were amplified from genomic DNA by means of the immunoSEQ Assay, a bias-controlled multiplex PCR. As for the original processing: The number of nucleated cells in each sample was estimated by amplification of reference gene primers within the assay. To quantify the absolute abundance of each unique TCRbeta CDR3 rearrangement, sequence reads were collapsed and filtered. Productive Simpson clonality was computed per sample as the square root of Simpson's diversity index over productive rearrangements. TCRdb's version of the immuneACCESS table is confined to in-frame rearrangements and falls short of the full clone set. An unresolved V gene accounts for under half of the shortfall where checked; the remainder is of unknown origin. V, J and clone size are those of that table, while D and trimming were read from the DNA. A total of fewer than 300,000 clones appear in this sample, approximately 86% of them only once. The ten largest clonotypes hold roughly 3.1% of the sample.

Whole blood was collected in K2EDTA tubes by collaborating institutions according to the institutions' own protocols. For TCRbeta analysis, collaborators shipped samples as frozen whole blood, isolated PBMCs, or DNA extracted from either of those sample types. Sequencing input: peripheral blood. The receptor was derived from a woman under 30 with acute or convalescent COVID-19. The rearrangement joined TRBV10-3 to TRBJ2-1, and 10 junction bases match TRBD2. The CDR3 is CATQQTSGYNEQFF. The nucleotides read TGTGCCACCCAACAGACTAGCGGGTACAATGAGCAGTTCTTC.